Following are 8 T cell receptor beta chains from one sample sequenced in a study of OX40 agonist ivuxolimab in advanced cancers. Profiling relied on immunoSEQ multiplex PCR, and the TCRdb table lists in-frame clones only, not all of them. The sample lists around 61,000 clones, approximately 82% seen once, with 0.52% in the top ten. This sample comprised CD4+ or CD8+ T cells sorted from blood, obtained in a trial of the OX40 agonist ivuxolimab. All receptors come from an adult with an advanced solid tumor such as melanoma, head and neck, liver or kidney cancer.

The chain recombines TRBV11-2 with TRBJ1-2, with TRBD1 matching 8 bases. The CDR3 totals 16 residues. Germline values: CDR1 SGHAT, CDR2 FQNNGV. Unmatched junction bases numbered 9, after V lost 4 bases and J lost 2 bases. The CDR3 sequence is CASSSLRDRKNYGYTF. Here the CDR3 DNA reads TGTGCCAGCAGCTCGCTTCGGGACAGGAAAAACTATGGCTACACCTTC.

This chain connects TRBV10-2 to TRBJ1-4; no definite D call. The CDR3 runs to 14 residues. Trimming took 2 bases from V and 8 from J, leaving 12 bases between them. CDR1 WSHSY and CDR2 SAAADI come from the germline V gene. This CDR3 is CASSEAAEGEKLFF. CDR3 nucleotide sequence: TGCGCCAGCAGTGAGGCGGCCGAGGGAGAAAAACTGTTTTTT.

V gene TRBV6-5 combines with J gene TRBJ2-7, with 9 bases aligning to TRBD1. V lost 6 bases and J lost 1; bases outside the gene matches: 4. Germline CDR1 and CDR2: MNHEY and SVGAGI. The CDR3 has 14 amino acids. The chain's CDR3 is CASRKQGASYEQYF. For the CDR3, the DNA is TGTGCCAGCAGGAAACAGGGGGCTTCCTACGAGCAGTACTTC.

V gene TRBV10-1 combines with J gene TRBJ2-3, with D possibly called TRBD1 or TRBD2 (5 bases each). The V gene's germline CDR1 is WNHNN and CDR2 SYGVQD (reference sequence). The CDR3 totals 14 residues. V lost 4 bases and J lost 1, with 9 bases in between. The DNA of the CDR3 is TGCGCCAGCAGTGCGGGGACCGGCACAGATACGCAGTATTTT. Its protein is CASSAGTGTDTQYF.

The chain recombines TRBV2 with TRBJ1-3; TRBD1 agrees at 9 bases. Germline CDR1 SNHLY, CDR2 FYNNEI. This CDR3 region has 13 residues. V was pared by 6 bases and J by 4 bases, with 1 base of the junction left unmatched. Written as DNA, the CDR3 is TGTGCCAGCAGAGGGACAGGGGGAAACACCATATATTTT. It translates to CASRGTGGNTIYF.

The gene calls are TRBV11-3 and TRBJ2-1; possible D gene TRBD1, 5 bases. Germline loops: CDR1 SGHNT, CDR2 YENEEA. CDR3 length: 13 amino acids. Trimming took 5 bases from V and 9 from J, leaving 14 bases between them. This CDR3 reads CASSRTREGEQFF. In DNA form, the CDR3 reads TGTGCCAGCAGCAGGACCAGGGAAGGTGAGCAGTTCTTC.

The V and J genes are TRBV7-2 and TRBJ1-1; D might be TRBD1 (6 bases). The V end was cut by 1 base, the J end by 1 base, with 7 bases between. This CDR3 is built from 14 residues. Germline-derived CDR1 and CDR2 are SGHTA and FQGNSA. The CDR3 bases are TGTGCCAGCAGCTTAGGGACAGCGAACACTGAAGCTTTCTTT. Translating it yields CASSLGTANTEAFF.

This clone came up once. This sequence joins TRBV2 and TRBJ1-6, with 9 bases lining up with TRBD1. In germline, CDR1 is SNHLY, CDR2 FYNNEI. Trimming took 9 bases from V and 6 from J; bases not matched to a gene: 12. This CDR3 has 16 residues. CDR3: CARGAGTGFGNSPLHF. CDR3 nucleotides: TGTGCCAGAGGAGCCGGGACAGGGTTCGGTAATTCACCCCTCCACTTT. The full variable domain, with the rest looked up from reference TRBV2 and TRBJ1-6, is EPEVTQTPSHQVTQMGQEVILRCVPISNHLYFYWYRQILGQKVEFLVSFYNNEISEKSEIFDDQFSVERPDGSNFTLKIRSTKLEDSAMYFCARGAGTGFGNSPLHFGNGTRLTVT.